This is a list of T cell receptor beta chains from one sample in a study of blood T cell repertoires in COVID-19. Clones were sequenced by immunoSEQ multiplex PCR, and TCRdb holds only the in-frame ones, with some missing. This sample has approximately 330,000 clones; over 75% occur once, and the top ten carry roughly 4.1%. Sequencing used peripheral blood. These receptor sequences come from a woman between 50 and 59 years old with active or convalescent COVID-19. CDR3s include the opening cysteine and the closing phenylalanine or tryptophan. Fields, in order: J gene, D gene, V gene, clone size, CDR3 DNA, CDR3 protein. D genes are given only for firm matches. Clone size is given for some rows only: seen once, a few or many times, or a class if the clone is expanded.

j_gene: TRBJ2-7
d_gene: -
v_gene: TRBV7-6
abundance: -
CDR3nt: TGTGCCAGCAGCTTAGGACAGGGAGGCCCCTACGAGCAGTACTTC
CDR3aa: CASSLGQGGPYEQYF

j_gene: TRBJ1-5
d_gene: -
v_gene: TRBV15
abundance: few
CDR3nt: TGTGCCACGGAGACAGGCCGGGAGGGCAATCAGCCCCAGCATTTT
CDR3aa: CATETGREGNQPQHF

j_gene: TRBJ1-2
d_gene: -
v_gene: TRBV24-1
abundance: -
CDR3nt: TGTGCCACCAGTGATTTAAGGGGCTATGGCTACACCTTC
CDR3aa: CATSDLRGYGYTF

j_gene: TRBJ2-2
d_gene: -
v_gene: TRBV19
abundance: -
CDR3nt: TGTGCCAGTAGCACTCAGAGTAGGGGGACCACCGGGGAGCTGTTTTTT
CDR3aa: CASSTQSRGTTGELFF

j_gene: TRBJ2-7
d_gene: TRBD2
v_gene: TRBV23-1
abundance: -
CDR3nt: TGCGCCAGCCCGGGACTAGCGTTTTACGAGCAGTACTTC
CDR3aa: CASPGLAFYEQYF

j_gene: TRBJ2-5
d_gene: TRBD2
v_gene: TRBV7-2
abundance: -
CDR3nt: TGTGCCAGCAGCTTATTAGCGGGAGGGAAAGAGACCCAGTACTTC
CDR3aa: CASSLLAGGKETQYF

j_gene: TRBJ1-2
d_gene: -
v_gene: TRBV6-5
abundance: -
CDR3nt: TGTGCCAGCAGTTACTCTGAGGGGGGAGGGGGCTACACCTTC
CDR3aa: CASSYSEGGGGYTF

j_gene: TRBJ2-7
d_gene: TRBD1
v_gene: TRBV19
abundance: -
CDR3nt: TGTGCCAGTAGTATGGACAGGGCCCACTACGAGCAGTACTTC
CDR3aa: CASSMDRAHYEQYF

j_gene: TRBJ2-7
d_gene: TRBD2
v_gene: TRBV5-1
abundance: -
CDR3nt: TGCGCCAGCAGGGGACTAGCGGGAGGGCCGAACGAGCAGTACTTC
CDR3aa: CASRGLAGGPNEQYF

j_gene: TRBJ1-1
d_gene: -
v_gene: TRBV5-4
abundance: -
CDR3nt: TGTGCCAGCAGCGCGCCGGGAAGTCGGATGAACACTGAAGCTTTCTTT
CDR3aa: CASSAPGSRMNTEAFF

j_gene: TRBJ1-6
d_gene: -
v_gene: TRBV30
abundance: -
CDR3nt: TGTGCCTGGAGTGCCCCAGGGGTCAATTCACCCCTCCACTTT
CDR3aa: CAWSAPGVNSPLHF

j_gene: TRBJ2-7
d_gene: -
v_gene: TRBV7-2
abundance: -
CDR3nt: TGTGCCAGCAGCATACTCTCCTACGAGCAGTACTTC
CDR3aa: CASSILSYEQYF

j_gene: TRBJ2-7
d_gene: TRBD2
v_gene: TRBV15
abundance: -
CDR3nt: TGTGCCACCAGCAAGAGCGGGGGAGGGACTCCCTACCGCATCTCCTACGAGCAGTACTTC
CDR3aa: CATSKSGGGTPYRISYEQYF

j_gene: TRBJ2-2
d_gene: TRBD2
v_gene: TRBV7-2
abundance: -
CDR3nt: TGTGCCAGCAGCTTAGTTGCGGGGGGGGCCGGGGAGCTGTTTTTT
CDR3aa: CASSLVAGGAGELFF

j_gene: TRBJ2-4
d_gene: TRBD2
v_gene: TRBV4-3
abundance: -
CDR3nt: TGCGCCAGCAGCCAAGATCTCTTTTCCGGGACTAGCGGGGGGCTGCAGTACTTC
CDR3aa: CASSQDLFSGTSGGLQYF

j_gene: TRBJ1-1
d_gene: -
v_gene: TRBV3-1/TRBV3-2
abundance: -
CDR3nt: TGTGCCAGCAGCCAAGGGGCAGGCGCTGAAGCTTTCTTT
CDR3aa: CASSQGAGAEAFF

j_gene: TRBJ1-1
d_gene: -
v_gene: TRBV5-1
abundance: -
CDR3nt: TGCGCCAGCAGCTTGCGGACAGACACTGAAGCTTTCTTT
CDR3aa: CASSLRTDTEAFF

j_gene: TRBJ2-5
d_gene: -
v_gene: TRBV6-5
abundance: -
CDR3nt: TGTGCCAGCAGTTACTCGAGCGCAGGCGGGTGGGAGACCCAGTACTTC
CDR3aa: CASSYSSAGGWETQYF

j_gene: TRBJ1-5
d_gene: TRBD1
v_gene: TRBV19
abundance: -
CDR3nt: TGTGCCAGTAGTGCGGGACAGGACCATCAGCCCCAGCATTTT
CDR3aa: CASSAGQDHQPQHF

j_gene: TRBJ2-7
d_gene: TRBD1
v_gene: TRBV6-5
abundance: few
CDR3nt: TGTGCCAGCAGCCTGACAGGGGAGGACTACGAGCAGTACTTC
CDR3aa: CASSLTGEDYEQYF

j_gene: TRBJ2-7
d_gene: TRBD1
v_gene: TRBV7-9
abundance: -
CDR3nt: TGTGCCAGCAGCCCCCGGACAGGAAGATACGAGCAGTACTTC
CDR3aa: CASSPRTGRYEQYF

j_gene: TRBJ2-7
d_gene: -
v_gene: TRBV6-5
abundance: -
CDR3nt: TGTGCCATCCCGGGACCCAGGGGCTACGAGCAGTACTTC
CDR3aa: CAIPGPRGYEQYF

j_gene: TRBJ2-3
d_gene: -
v_gene: TRBV7-2
abundance: -
CDR3nt: TGTGCCAGCAGCTTAGGGGCGGGCGGGCGGACAGATACGCAGTATTTT
CDR3aa: CASSLGAGGRTDTQYF

j_gene: TRBJ2-7
d_gene: -
v_gene: TRBV28
abundance: -
CDR3nt: TGTGCCAGCAGTTTAACTACGTCCCGGGGGTACGAGCAGTACTTC
CDR3aa: CASSLTTSRGYEQYF

j_gene: TRBJ1-1
d_gene: -
v_gene: TRBV5-6
abundance: -
CDR3nt: TGTGCCAGCAGCTTGGAAGCCGAAGCTTTCTTT
CDR3aa: CASSLEAEAFF

j_gene: TRBJ1-2
d_gene: TRBD1
v_gene: TRBV28
abundance: -
CDR3nt: TGTGCCAGCAGTTTGGGACAGGGCAGTGGCTACACCTTC
CDR3aa: CASSLGQGSGYTF

j_gene: TRBJ2-7
d_gene: -
v_gene: TRBV4-2
abundance: -
CDR3nt: TGTGCCAGCAGCCGAGATGCGAGGAATCCGGTCCACGAGCAGTACTTC
CDR3aa: CASSRDARNPVHEQYF

j_gene: TRBJ1-1
d_gene: TRBD1
v_gene: TRBV7-2
abundance: -
CDR3nt: TGTGCCAGCAACGTGGACAGGCAGTACACTGAAGCTTTCTTT
CDR3aa: CASNVDRQYTEAFF

j_gene: TRBJ1-2
d_gene: -
v_gene: TRBV7-9
abundance: -
CDR3nt: TGTGCCAGCAGCTTTAGCGGGCCGACAGGCGGTAGCTACACCTTC
CDR3aa: CASSFSGPTGGSYTF

j_gene: TRBJ2-7
d_gene: -
v_gene: TRBV11-1
abundance: -
CDR3nt: TGTGCCAGCAGCTACAGCCCTGGACAAGCCTACGAGCAGTACTTC
CDR3aa: CASSYSPGQAYEQYF

j_gene: TRBJ2-2
d_gene: -
v_gene: TRBV24-1
abundance: -
CDR3nt: TGTGCCACCAGTCCAGGGCGAACCGGGGAGCTGTTTTTT
CDR3aa: CATSPGRTGELFF

j_gene: TRBJ1-1
d_gene: -
v_gene: TRBV27
abundance: -
CDR3nt: TGTGCCAGCATTGACATGAACACTGAAGCTTTCTTT
CDR3aa: CASIDMNTEAFF

j_gene: TRBJ2-4
d_gene: -
v_gene: TRBV6-2/TRBV6-3
abundance: once
CDR3nt: TGTGCCAGCAGTTACCCTTCAAAGGCGGACATTCAGTACTTC
CDR3aa: CASSYPSKADIQYF

j_gene: TRBJ2-1
d_gene: TRBD2
v_gene: TRBV2
abundance: -
CDR3nt: TGTGCCAGCAGTTTAGCGGGCAGCTCCTACAATGAGCAGTTCTTC
CDR3aa: CASSLAGSSYNEQFF

j_gene: TRBJ1-2
d_gene: -
v_gene: TRBV6-5
abundance: -
CDR3nt: TGTGCCAGCAGTTACCTACAGGGCGGCTATGGCTACACCTTC
CDR3aa: CASSYLQGGYGYTF

j_gene: TRBJ1-1
d_gene: -
v_gene: TRBV3-1/TRBV3-2
abundance: -
CDR3nt: TGTGCCAGCAGCCAAGTTACTGTAAGAGACACTGAAGCTTTCTTT
CDR3aa: CASSQVTVRDTEAFF

j_gene: TRBJ2-1
d_gene: TRBD1
v_gene: TRBV29-1
abundance: -
CDR3nt: TGCAGCGTCCGGGACAGGGGTGAGAATGAGCAGTTCTTC
CDR3aa: CSVRDRGENEQFF

j_gene: TRBJ1-1
d_gene: -
v_gene: TRBV4-3
abundance: once
CDR3nt: TGCGCCAGCAGCCAAGTTTGGGGGGGCGATTGGACTGAAGCTTTCTTT
CDR3aa: CASSQVWGGDWTEAFF

j_gene: TRBJ2-7
d_gene: -
v_gene: TRBV23-1
abundance: -
CDR3nt: TGCGCCAGCAGTCAATCGGGGGCAGCTGGGGTCAGCGAGCAGTACTTC
CDR3aa: CASSQSGAAGVSEQYF

j_gene: TRBJ2-7
d_gene: TRBD1
v_gene: TRBV6-5
abundance: once
CDR3nt: TGTGCCAGCAGTTACTCGAGGGGACAGCTTTACGAGCAGTACTTC
CDR3aa: CASSYSRGQLYEQYF

j_gene: TRBJ1-1
d_gene: -
v_gene: TRBV5-1
abundance: few
CDR3nt: TGCGCCAGCAGCCCCTGGGGCCAGCTGAACACTGAAGCTTTCTTT
CDR3aa: CASSPWGQLNTEAFF

j_gene: TRBJ1-2
d_gene: -
v_gene: TRBV4-1
abundance: few
CDR3nt: TGCGCCAGCAGCCAAGCATCTGGTAGTAGCTATGGCTACACCTTC
CDR3aa: CASSQASGSSYGYTF

j_gene: TRBJ2-6
d_gene: TRBD1
v_gene: TRBV29-1
abundance: -
CDR3nt: TGCAGCGTTGAGGGACAGACAGGGGCCAACGTCCTGACTTTC
CDR3aa: CSVEGQTGANVLTF

j_gene: TRBJ2-1
d_gene: -
v_gene: TRBV10-2
abundance: -
CDR3nt: TGCGCCAGCAGTGAGGCAGGCTACAATGAGCAGTTCTTC
CDR3aa: CASSEAGYNEQFF

j_gene: TRBJ1-2
d_gene: TRBD1
v_gene: TRBV5-8
abundance: -
CDR3nt: TGTGCCAGCAGCCTCCTCCCGGGACAGGGATCTTATGGCTACACCTTC
CDR3aa: CASSLLPGQGSYGYTF

j_gene: TRBJ2-7
d_gene: TRBD1
v_gene: TRBV28
abundance: -
CDR3nt: TGTGCCAGCAGTCCCACTGGGCAGGGGGCTTACGAGCAGTACTTC
CDR3aa: CASSPTGQGAYEQYF

j_gene: TRBJ1-3
d_gene: TRBD1
v_gene: TRBV7-9
abundance: -
CDR3nt: TGTGCCAGCAGCTTAAACCTCGACAGGGGCCCCGGAAACACCATATATTTT
CDR3aa: CASSLNLDRGPGNTIYF

j_gene: TRBJ2-3
d_gene: -
v_gene: TRBV30
abundance: -
CDR3nt: TGTGCCTGGAGTGTGGCTTTCACAGATACGCAGTATTTT
CDR3aa: CAWSVAFTDTQYF

j_gene: TRBJ1-1
d_gene: TRBD1
v_gene: TRBV7-3
abundance: -
CDR3nt: TGTGCCAGCAGCTCACAGGGGTACACTGAAGCTTTCTTT
CDR3aa: CASSSQGYTEAFF

j_gene: TRBJ2-1
d_gene: TRBD2
v_gene: TRBV5-1
abundance: -
CDR3nt: TGCGCCAGCAGCTTGGTCGCGGGAGGGGGTGAGCAGTTCTTC
CDR3aa: CASSLVAGGGEQFF

j_gene: TRBJ2-7
d_gene: -
v_gene: TRBV19
abundance: -
CDR3nt: TGTGCCACAGGGGATTGGAGCTGGGGCTACGAGCAGTACTTC
CDR3aa: CATGDWSWGYEQYF

j_gene: TRBJ1-6
d_gene: -
v_gene: TRBV7-3
abundance: few
CDR3nt: TGTGCCAGCAGCTTAGATGGGGGGAGACCCTATAATTCACCCCTCCACTTT
CDR3aa: CASSLDGGRPYNSPLHF

j_gene: TRBJ1-1
d_gene: TRBD1
v_gene: TRBV15
abundance: -
CDR3nt: TGTGCCACCAGCAGAGGGGACAGGGGTCAAGGGAACACTGAAGCTTTCTTT
CDR3aa: CATSRGDRGQGNTEAFF

j_gene: TRBJ1-1
d_gene: -
v_gene: TRBV6-4
abundance: -
CDR3nt: TGTGCCAGCAGTGACTCCTGTGCTTTCTTT
CDR3aa: CASSDSCAFF

j_gene: TRBJ1-1
d_gene: -
v_gene: TRBV30
abundance: -
CDR3nt: TGTGCCTGGAGCCAAGGGGGTTACACTGAAGCTTTCTTT
CDR3aa: CAWSQGGYTEAFF

j_gene: TRBJ2-1
d_gene: TRBD2
v_gene: TRBV3-1/TRBV3-2
abundance: -
CDR3nt: TGTGCCAGCAGCCAAGAGGCTAGCGGGAAAGGTGAGCAGTTCTTC
CDR3aa: CASSQEASGKGEQFF

j_gene: TRBJ2-1
d_gene: -
v_gene: TRBV11-3
abundance: -
CDR3nt: TGTGCCAGCAGCTTAGTGGGCGGGAAGGGCTACAATGAGCAGTTCTTC
CDR3aa: CASSLVGGKGYNEQFF

j_gene: TRBJ1-2
d_gene: TRBD1
v_gene: TRBV18
abundance: few
CDR3nt: TGTGCCAGCTCACCGGACAGGACGTATGGCTACACCTTC
CDR3aa: CASSPDRTYGYTF

j_gene: TRBJ1-1
d_gene: TRBD1
v_gene: TRBV7-9
abundance: -
CDR3nt: TGTGCCAGCAGCGGTCGTGGGACAGCGAACACTGAAGCTTTCTTT
CDR3aa: CASSGRGTANTEAFF